The T cell receptor beta chain under discussion was sequenced for a study of T cell responses to AZD1222 COVID-19 vaccine. Study-wide results and limits: The breadth and depth of Spike-specific TCRs increased once two AZD1222 doses had been given. CD4 TCRs linked to vaccination spanned spike, dominating at 160-218 and 743-854.

Comment on this clone: Its antigen is still unknown.

Assay: immunoSEQ multiplex PCR; the TCRdb copy retains only in-frame clones and omits some. The sample shows some 140,000 clones, more than 85% of them seen only once. Material: peripheral blood, obtained on day 0 of AZD1222 vaccination. The source of this sequence is an adult in good health.

The CDR3 nucleotides read TGTGCCAGCAGTTTACGAGACAGGTTCAATCAGCCCCAGCATTTT. Amino acid sequence: CASSLRDRFNQPQHF. The chain uses TRBV28 and TRBJ1-5, with a tentative D call TRBD1 (6 bases). CDR1 is MDHEN, CDR2 SYDVKM, per germline. The V gene lost 2 bases and the J gene lost 3 bases, with 11 bases spanning the gap. CDR3 length: 15 amino acids.